This TCR beta chain was sequenced in a study of cytomegalovirus exposure and HLA in healthy donors. The study, taken as a whole, reports: In vitro experiments confirmed that three CMV-associated chains were specific for CMV antigens. Earlier analysis looked at TCR beta V segments, and most were productive about 90% or about 30% of the time. Fewer N-insertions than the roughly 600-donor mean were reportedly shown by an Asian-associated ancestry cluster in a later analysis.

J was trimmed by 7 bases and V by 7 bases; bases with no gene match: 11. The CDR3 consists of 15 residues. Germline CDR1 is MNHNS and CDR2 is SASEGT. While unrecorded immune exposures were likely, the donors were nominally healthy when sampled. Note on this clone: Its antigen is not identified.

PCR used 60 Vbeta primers and 13 Jbeta primers. Clones were sequenced by immunoSEQ multiplex PCR, and TCRdb holds only the in-frame ones, with some missing. The sample contains 200,000 to 250,000 clones, 80% to 90% of which appear only once. The sample comprised PBMCs. J is TRBJ2-1 and V is TRBV6-1, with 9 bases identical to TRBD1. The receptor was isolated from a man aged 25 to 40 in good health and CMV-seronegative. The CDR3 region has the DNA TGTGCCAGCAAGGGACAGGGTAGAGGGTATAATGAGCAGTTCTTC. Protein sequence: CASKGQGRGYNEQFF.